These T cell receptor beta chains were read from a single sample in a study of T cell responses to AZD1222 COVID-19 vaccine. The protocol was immunoSEQ multiplex PCR, while the TCRdb copy is restricted to in-frame clones and leaves out a portion. Of 130,000 or so clones in the sample, approximately 91% are singletons; the top ten hold approximately 1.8%. Sequences were derived from peripheral blood, sampled on day 0 of AZD1222 vaccination. The receptors shown here come from an adult in good health. CDR3s include the opening cysteine and the closing phenylalanine or tryptophan. D genes are given only for firm matches. Where a row states a size, it is once, few, many or the class of an expanded clone; other rows omit it.

-,TRBV18,TRBJ2-2,-,CASSPPVGAPNTGELFF,TGTGCCAGCTCACCACCGGTAGGGGCCCCGAACACCGGGGAGCTGTTTTTT
-,TRBV4-3,TRBJ1-2,-,CASSQDRDTTAPSGYTF,TGCGCCAGCAGCCAGGACCGGGACACGACAGCCCCCTCTGGCTACACCTTC
TRBD1,TRBV6-2/TRBV6-3,TRBJ1-1,-,CASSYLTGTNTEAFF,TGTGCCAGCAGTTACTTGACAGGGACTAACACTGAAGCTTTCTTT
-,TRBV5-1,TRBJ1-6,once,CASSSTWTYNSPLHF,TGCGCCAGCAGCTCAACCTGGACCTATAATTCACCCCTCCACTTT
-,TRBV27,TRBJ1-5,-,CASSPLQAYSNQPQHF,TGTGCCAGCAGTCCGCTACAGGCTTATAGCAATCAGCCCCAGCATTTT
TRBD1,TRBV6-5,TRBJ2-7,-,CASSYSGQSDYEQYF,TGTGCCAGCAGTTACTCGGGACAGTCTGACTACGAGCAGTACTTC
-,TRBV27,TRBJ2-1,-,CASSLISSTYNEQFF,TGTGCCAGCAGTTTAATAAGTTCCACCTACAATGAGCAGTTCTTC
-,TRBV4-3,TRBJ2-1,-,CASSHATFTGTINEQFF,TGCGCCAGCAGCCACGCTACCTTCACCGGGACCATAAATGAGCAGTTCTTC
-,TRBV7-2,TRBJ1-3,once,CASSGAGSTISGNTIYF,TGTGCCAGCAGCGGGGCAGGATCGACGATCTCTGGAAACACCATATATTTT
-,TRBV9,TRBJ2-5,-,CASSVSPGEETQYF,TGTGCCAGCAGCGTATCCCCGGGGGAAGAGACCCAGTACTTC
-,TRBV9,TRBJ1-2,-,CASSAEGGYTF,TGTGCCAGCAGCGCAGAGGGGGGCTACACCTTC
-,TRBV7-9,TRBJ1-2,-,CASSFLGTVYGYTF,TGTGCCAGCAGCTTTCTCGGGACCGTCTATGGCTACACCTTC
TRBD1,TRBV7-9,TRBJ1-1,once,CASSLGGQGATEAFF,TGTGCCAGCAGCTTAGGGGGACAGGGGGCCACTGAAGCTTTCTTT
-,TRBV28,TRBJ1-1,-,CASSFINRQTVAFF,TGTGCCAGCAGTTTCATCAATCGACAGACGGTGGCTTTCTTT
-,TRBV6-5,TRBJ1-2,-,CASSYTPRYGYTF,TGTGCCAGCAGTTATACCCCCCGGTATGGCTACACCTTC
-,TRBV28,TRBJ1-2,-,CASSFTGGHYGYTF,TGTGCCAGCAGTTTCACGGGAGGCCACTATGGCTACACCTTC
-,TRBV4-3,TRBJ2-1,-,CASSQEGARGVDEQFF,TGCGCCAGCAGCCAAGAGGGGGCACGGGGGGTGGATGAGCAGTTCTTC
TRBD1,TRBV12-5,TRBJ1-6,-,CASGFTGGSPLHF,TGTGCTAGTGGTTTTACAGGGGGTTCACCCCTCCACTTT
-,TRBV5-4,TRBJ2-1,-,CASNDLSSYNEQFF,TGTGCCAGCAACGACCTAAGCTCCTACAATGAGCAGTTCTTC
-,TRBV5-5,TRBJ1-2,-,CASSLYRTSYGYTF,TGTGCCAGCAGCTTGTACAGAACGAGCTATGGCTACACCTTC
TRBD2,TRBV12-5,TRBJ2-5,-,CASGQWTSGQETQYF,TGTGCTAGTGGCCAGTGGACTAGCGGCCAAGAGACCCAGTACTTC
TRBD1,TRBV6-4,TRBJ1-5,-,CASSPGTGGNQPQHF,TGTGCCAGCAGTCCCGGGACAGGGGGCAATCAGCCCCAGCATTTT
-,TRBV15,TRBJ2-2,-,CATTAWDQDTGELFF,TGTGCCACCACCGCCTGGGACCAAGACACCGGGGAGCTGTTTTTT
TRBD1,TRBV2,TRBJ1-2,-,CASSEDRGLGYTF,TGTGCCAGCAGTGAAGACAGGGGGCTTGGCTACACCTTC